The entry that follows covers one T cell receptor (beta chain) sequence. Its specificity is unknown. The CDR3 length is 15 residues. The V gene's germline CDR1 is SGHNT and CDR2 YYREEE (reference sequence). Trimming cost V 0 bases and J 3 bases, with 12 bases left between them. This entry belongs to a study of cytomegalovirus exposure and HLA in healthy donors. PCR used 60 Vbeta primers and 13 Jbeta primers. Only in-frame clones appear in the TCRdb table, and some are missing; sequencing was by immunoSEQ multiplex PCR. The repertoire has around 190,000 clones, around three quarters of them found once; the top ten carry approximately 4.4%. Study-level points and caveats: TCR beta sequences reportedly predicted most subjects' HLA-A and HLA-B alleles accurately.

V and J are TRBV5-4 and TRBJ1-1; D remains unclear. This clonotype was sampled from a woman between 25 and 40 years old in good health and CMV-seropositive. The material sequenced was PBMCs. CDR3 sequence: CASSLGLSADTEAFF. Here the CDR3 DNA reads TGTGCCAGCAGCTTGGGTCTTTCGGCGGACACTGAAGCTTTCTTT.